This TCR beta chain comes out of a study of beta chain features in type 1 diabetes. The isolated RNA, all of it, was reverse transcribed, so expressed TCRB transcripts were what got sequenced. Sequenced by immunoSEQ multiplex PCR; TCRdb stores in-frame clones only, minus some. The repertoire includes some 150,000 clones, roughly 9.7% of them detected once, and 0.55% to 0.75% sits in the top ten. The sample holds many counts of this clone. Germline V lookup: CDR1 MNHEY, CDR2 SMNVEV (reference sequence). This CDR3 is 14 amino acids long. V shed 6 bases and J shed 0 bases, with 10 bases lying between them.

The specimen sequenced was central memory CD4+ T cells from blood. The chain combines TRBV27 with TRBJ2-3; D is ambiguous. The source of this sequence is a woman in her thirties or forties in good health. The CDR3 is CASSLERSTDTQYF. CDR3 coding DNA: TGTGCCAGCAGCCTAGAGAGGAGCACAGATACGCAGTATTTT.